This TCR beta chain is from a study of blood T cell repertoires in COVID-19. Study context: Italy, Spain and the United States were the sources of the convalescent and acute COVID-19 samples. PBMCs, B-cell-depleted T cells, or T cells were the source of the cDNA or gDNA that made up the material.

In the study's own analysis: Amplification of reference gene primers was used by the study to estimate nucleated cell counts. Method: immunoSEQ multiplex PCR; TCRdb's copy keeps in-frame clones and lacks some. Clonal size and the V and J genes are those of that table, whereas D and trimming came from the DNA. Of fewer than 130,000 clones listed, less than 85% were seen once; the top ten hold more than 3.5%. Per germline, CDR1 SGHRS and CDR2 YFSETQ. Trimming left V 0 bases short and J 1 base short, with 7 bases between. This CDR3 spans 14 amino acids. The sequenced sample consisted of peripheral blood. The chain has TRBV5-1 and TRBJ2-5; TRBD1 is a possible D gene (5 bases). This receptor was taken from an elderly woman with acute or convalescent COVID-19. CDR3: CASSLVDSQETQYF. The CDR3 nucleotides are TGCGCCAGCAGCTTGGTAGACAGCCAAGAGACCCAGTACTTC.